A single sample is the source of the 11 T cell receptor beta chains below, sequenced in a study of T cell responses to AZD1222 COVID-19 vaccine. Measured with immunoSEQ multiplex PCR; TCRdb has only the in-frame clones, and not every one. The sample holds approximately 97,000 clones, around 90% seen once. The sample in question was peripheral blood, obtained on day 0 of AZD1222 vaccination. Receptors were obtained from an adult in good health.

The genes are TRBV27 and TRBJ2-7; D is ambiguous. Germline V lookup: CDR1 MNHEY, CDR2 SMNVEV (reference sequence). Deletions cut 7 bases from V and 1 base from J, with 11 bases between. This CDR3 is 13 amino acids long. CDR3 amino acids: CASKLDGSYEQYF. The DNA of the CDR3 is TGTGCCAGCAAACTGGACGGTTCCTACGAGCAGTACTTC.

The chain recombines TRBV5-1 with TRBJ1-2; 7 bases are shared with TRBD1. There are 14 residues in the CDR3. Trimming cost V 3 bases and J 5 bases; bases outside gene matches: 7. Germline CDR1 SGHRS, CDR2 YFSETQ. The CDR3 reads CASSSEGQTYGYTF. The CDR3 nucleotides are TGCGCCAGCAGCTCGGAGGGACAGACTTATGGCTACACCTTC.

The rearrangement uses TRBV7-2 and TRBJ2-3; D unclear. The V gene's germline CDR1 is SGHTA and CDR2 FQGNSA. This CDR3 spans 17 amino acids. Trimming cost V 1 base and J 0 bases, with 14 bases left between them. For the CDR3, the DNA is TGTGCCAGCAGCTTAGGGCCACTGGGCGGAAGCACAGATACGCAGTATTTT. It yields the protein CASSLGPLGGSTDTQYF.

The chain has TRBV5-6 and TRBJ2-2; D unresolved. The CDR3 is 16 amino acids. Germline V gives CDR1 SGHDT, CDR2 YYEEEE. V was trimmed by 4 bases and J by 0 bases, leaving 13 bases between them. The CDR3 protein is CASSPDAVANTGELFF. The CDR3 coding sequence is TGTGCCAGCAGCCCGGACGCGGTTGCGAACACCGGGGAGCTGTTTTTT.

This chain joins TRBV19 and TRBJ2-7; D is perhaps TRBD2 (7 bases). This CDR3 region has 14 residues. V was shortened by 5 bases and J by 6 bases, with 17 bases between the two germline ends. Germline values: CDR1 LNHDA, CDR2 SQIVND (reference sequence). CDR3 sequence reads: CASSPRTRGAEQYF. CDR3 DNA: TGTGCCAGTAGTCCGCGGACACGGGGGGCCGAGCAGTACTTC.

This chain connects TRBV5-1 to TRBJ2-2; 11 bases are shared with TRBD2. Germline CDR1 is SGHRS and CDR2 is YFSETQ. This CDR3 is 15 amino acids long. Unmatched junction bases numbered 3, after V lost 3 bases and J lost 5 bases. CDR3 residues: CASSSSSGGTGELFF. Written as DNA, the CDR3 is TGCGCCAGCAGCTCTTCTAGCGGGGGGACCGGGGAGCTGTTTTTT.

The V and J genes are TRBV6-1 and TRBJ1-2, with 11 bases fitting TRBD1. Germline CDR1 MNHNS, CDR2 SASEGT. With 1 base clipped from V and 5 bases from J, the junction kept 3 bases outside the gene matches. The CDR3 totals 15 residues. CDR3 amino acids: CASSEGTGGAYGYTF. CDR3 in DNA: TGTGCCAGCAGTGAAGGGACAGGGGGCGCTTATGGCTACACCTTC.

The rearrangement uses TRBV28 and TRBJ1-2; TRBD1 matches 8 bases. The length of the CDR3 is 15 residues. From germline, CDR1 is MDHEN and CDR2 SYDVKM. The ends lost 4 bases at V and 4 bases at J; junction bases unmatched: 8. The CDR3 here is CASSSGQGGFYGYTF. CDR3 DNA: TGTGCCAGCAGTTCAGGACAGGGAGGATTCTATGGCTACACCTTC.

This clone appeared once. For the CDR3, the DNA is TGTGCCAGCAGCTTAGGGGCACAGGCCCTGGGCGGGAACACTGAAGCTTTCTTT. This sequence encodes CASSLGAQALGGNTEAFF. V and J are TRBV7-6 and TRBJ1-1, with D perhaps TRBD1 (5 bases). Germline CDR1 is SGHVS and CDR2 is FNYEAQ. The length of the CDR3 is 18 residues. Deletions cut 1 base from V and 1 base from J, with 19 bases between.

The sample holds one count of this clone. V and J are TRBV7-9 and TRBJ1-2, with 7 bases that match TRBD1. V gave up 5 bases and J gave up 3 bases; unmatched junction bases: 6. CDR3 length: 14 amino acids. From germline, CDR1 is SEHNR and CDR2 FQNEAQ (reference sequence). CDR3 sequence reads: CASSIYQGDYGYTF. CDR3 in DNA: TGTGCCAGCAGCATCTACCAGGGGGACTATGGCTACACCTTC.

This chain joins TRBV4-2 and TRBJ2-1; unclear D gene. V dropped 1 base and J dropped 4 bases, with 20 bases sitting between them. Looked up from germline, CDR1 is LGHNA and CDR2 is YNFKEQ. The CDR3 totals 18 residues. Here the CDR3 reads CASSQVIPRIFQYNEQFF. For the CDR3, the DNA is TGTGCCAGCAGCCAAGTGATCCCCCGAATATTTCAATACAATGAGCAGTTCTTC.